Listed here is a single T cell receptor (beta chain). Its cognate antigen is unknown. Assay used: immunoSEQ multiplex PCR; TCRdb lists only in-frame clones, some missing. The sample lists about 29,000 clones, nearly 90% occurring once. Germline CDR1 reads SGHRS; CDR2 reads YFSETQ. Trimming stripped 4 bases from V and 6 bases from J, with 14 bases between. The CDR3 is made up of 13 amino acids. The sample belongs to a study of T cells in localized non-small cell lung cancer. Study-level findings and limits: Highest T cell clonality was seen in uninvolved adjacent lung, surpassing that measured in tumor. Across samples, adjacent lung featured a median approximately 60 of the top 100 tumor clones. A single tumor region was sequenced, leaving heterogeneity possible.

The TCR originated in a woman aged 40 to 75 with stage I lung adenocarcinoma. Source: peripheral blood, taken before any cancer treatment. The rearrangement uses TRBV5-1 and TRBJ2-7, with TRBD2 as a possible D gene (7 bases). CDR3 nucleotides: TGCGCCAGCAGCCGCGAAGGGGGGGGCGAGCAGTACTTC. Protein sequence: CASSREGGGEQYF. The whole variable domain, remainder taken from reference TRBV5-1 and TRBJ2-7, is KAGVTQTPRYLIKTRGQQVTLSCSPISGHRSVSWYQQTPGQGLQFLFEYFSETQRNKGNFPGRFSGRQFSNSRSEMNVSTLELGDSALYLCASSREGGGEQYFGPGTRLTVT.